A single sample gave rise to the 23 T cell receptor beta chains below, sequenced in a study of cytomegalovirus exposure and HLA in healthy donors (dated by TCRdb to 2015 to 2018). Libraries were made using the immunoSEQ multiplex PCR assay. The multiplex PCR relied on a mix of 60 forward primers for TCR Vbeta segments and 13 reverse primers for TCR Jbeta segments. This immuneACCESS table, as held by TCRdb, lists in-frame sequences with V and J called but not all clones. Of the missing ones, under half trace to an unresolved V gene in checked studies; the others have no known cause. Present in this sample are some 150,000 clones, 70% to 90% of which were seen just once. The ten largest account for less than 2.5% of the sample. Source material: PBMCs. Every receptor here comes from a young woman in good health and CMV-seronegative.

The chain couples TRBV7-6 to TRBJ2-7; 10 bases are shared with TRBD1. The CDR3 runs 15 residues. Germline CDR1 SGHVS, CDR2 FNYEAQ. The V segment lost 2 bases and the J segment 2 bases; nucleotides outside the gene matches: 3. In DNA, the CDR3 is TGTGCCAGCAGCTTAATGGGACAGGGGCCCTACGAGCAGTACTTC. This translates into CASSLMGQGPYEQYF. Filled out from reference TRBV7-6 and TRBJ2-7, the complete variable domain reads GAGVSQSPRYKVTKRGQDVALRCDPISGHVSLYWYRQALGQGPEFLTYFNYEAQQDKSGLPNDRFSAERPEGSISTLTIQRTEQRDSAMYRCASSLMGQGPYEQYFGPGTRLTVT.

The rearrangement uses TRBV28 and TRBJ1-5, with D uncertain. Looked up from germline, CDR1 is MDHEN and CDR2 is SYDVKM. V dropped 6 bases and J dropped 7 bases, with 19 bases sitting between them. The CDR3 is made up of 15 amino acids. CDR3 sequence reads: CASRPHGEAQQPQHF. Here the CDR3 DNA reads TGTGCCAGCAGACCCCACGGTGAGGCTCAGCAGCCCCAGCATTTT.

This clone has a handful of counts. CDR3 in amino acids: CASSQDWTGASYQETQYF. The CDR3 DNA follows: TGTGCCAGCAGCCAAGATTGGACAGGGGCTTCGTACCAAGAGACCCAGTACTTC. The chain combines TRBV14 with TRBJ2-5; 9 nucleotides agree with TRBD1. CDR1 is SGHDN and CDR2 is FVKESK in the germline V gene. V trimming: 0 bases; J trimming: 0 bases; junction bases outside the gene matches: 8. The CDR3 has 18 residues.

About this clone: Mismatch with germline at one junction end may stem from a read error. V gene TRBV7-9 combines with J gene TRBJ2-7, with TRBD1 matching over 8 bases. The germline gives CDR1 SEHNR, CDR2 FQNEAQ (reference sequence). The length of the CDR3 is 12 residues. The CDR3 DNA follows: TGTTCCAGCAGCCTTACAGGGGGGGAGCAGTACTTC. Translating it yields CSSSLTGGEQYF.

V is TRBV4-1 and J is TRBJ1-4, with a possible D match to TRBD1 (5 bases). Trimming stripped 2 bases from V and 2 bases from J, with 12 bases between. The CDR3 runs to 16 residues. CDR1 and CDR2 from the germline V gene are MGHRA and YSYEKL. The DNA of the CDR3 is TGCGCCAGCAGCCAAAGATATTGGGGCACTAATGAAAAACTGTTTTTT. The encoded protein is CASSQRYWGTNEKLFF.

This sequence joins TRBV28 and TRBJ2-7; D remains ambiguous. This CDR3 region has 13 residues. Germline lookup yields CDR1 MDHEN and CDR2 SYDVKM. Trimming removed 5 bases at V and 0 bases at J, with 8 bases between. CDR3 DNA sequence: TGTGCCAGCAGTCTTACAACCTCCTACGAGCAGTACTTC. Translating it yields CASSLTTSYEQYF.

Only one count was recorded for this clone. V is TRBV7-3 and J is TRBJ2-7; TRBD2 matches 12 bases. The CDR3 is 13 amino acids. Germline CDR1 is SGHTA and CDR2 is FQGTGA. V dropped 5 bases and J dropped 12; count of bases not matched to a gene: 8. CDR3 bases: TGTGCCAGCAGCCTACCTAGCGGGAGGGACCGGTACTTC. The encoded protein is CASSLPSGRDRYF. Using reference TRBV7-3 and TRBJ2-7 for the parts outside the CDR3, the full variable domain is GAGVSQTPSNKVTEKGKYVELRCDPISGHTALYWYRQSLGQGPEFLIYFQGTGAADDSGLPNDRFFAVRPEGSVSTLKIQRTERGDSAVYLCASSLPSGRDRYFGPGTRLTVT.

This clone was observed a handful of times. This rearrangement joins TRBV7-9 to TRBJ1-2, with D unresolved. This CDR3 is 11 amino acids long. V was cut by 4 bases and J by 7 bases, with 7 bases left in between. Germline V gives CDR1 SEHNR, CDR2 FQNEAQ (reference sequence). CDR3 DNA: TGTGCCAGCAGCTCCGGAGGTGGCTACACCTTC. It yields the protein CASSSGGGYTF.

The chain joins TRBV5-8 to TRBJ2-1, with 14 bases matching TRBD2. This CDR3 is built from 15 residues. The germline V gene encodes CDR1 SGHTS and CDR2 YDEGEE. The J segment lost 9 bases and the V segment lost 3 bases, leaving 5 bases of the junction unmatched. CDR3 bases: TGTGCCAGCAGCTCCGGGACTAGCGGGAGAAGTGAGCAGTTCTTC. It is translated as CASSSGTSGRSEQFF.

CDR3 DNA sequence: TGTGCCAGCAGTTTAGCGACAGGGGAGGTCGGGACCCAGTACTTC. Translation: CASSLATGEVGTQYF. The chain couples TRBV28 to TRBJ2-5; 8 bases line up with TRBD1. Germline trimming cut 2 bases from V and 7 bases from J; bases unmatched to any gene: 9. There are 15 residues in the CDR3. The germline V gene encodes CDR1 MDHEN and CDR2 SYDVKM.

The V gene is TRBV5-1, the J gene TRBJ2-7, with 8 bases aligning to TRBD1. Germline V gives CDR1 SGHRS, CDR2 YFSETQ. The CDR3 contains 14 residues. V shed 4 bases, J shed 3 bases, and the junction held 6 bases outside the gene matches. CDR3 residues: CASSQTGDYYEQYF. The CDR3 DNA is TGCGCCAGCAGCCAGACAGGGGATTACTACGAGCAGTACTTC.

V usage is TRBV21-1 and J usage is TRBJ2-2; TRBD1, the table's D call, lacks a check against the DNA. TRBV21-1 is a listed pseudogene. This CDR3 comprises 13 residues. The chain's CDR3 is CASSRQVHRGAVF. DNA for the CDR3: TGTGCCAGCAGCAGACAGGTACACCGGGGAGCTGTTTTT.

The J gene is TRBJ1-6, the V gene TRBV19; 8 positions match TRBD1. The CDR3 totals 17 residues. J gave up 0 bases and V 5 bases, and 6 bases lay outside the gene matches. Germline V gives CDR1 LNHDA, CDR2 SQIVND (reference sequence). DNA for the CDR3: TGTGCCAGTAGTGGGGGGACAGGCGCCTCCTATAATTCACCCCTCCACTTT. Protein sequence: CASSGGTGASYNSPLHF.

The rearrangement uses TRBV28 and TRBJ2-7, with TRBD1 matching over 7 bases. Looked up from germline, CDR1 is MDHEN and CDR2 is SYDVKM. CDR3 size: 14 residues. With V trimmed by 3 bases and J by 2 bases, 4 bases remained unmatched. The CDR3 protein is CASSFLQGPYEQYF. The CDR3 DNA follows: TGTGCCAGCAGTTTCCTACAGGGGCCCTACGAGCAGTACTTC.

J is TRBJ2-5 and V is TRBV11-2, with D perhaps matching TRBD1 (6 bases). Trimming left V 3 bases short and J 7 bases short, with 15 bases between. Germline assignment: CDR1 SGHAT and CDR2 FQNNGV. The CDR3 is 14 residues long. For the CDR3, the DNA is TGTGCCAGCAGCTTTGAACGGCGAGGGGGGACCCAGTACTTC. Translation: CASSFERRGGTQYF. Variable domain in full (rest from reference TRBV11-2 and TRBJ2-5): EAGVAQSPRYKIIEKRQSVAFWCNPISGHATLYWYQQILGQGPKLLIQFQNNGVVDDSQLPKDRFSAERLKGVDSTLKIQPAKLEDSAVYLCASSFERRGGTQYFGPGTRLLVL.

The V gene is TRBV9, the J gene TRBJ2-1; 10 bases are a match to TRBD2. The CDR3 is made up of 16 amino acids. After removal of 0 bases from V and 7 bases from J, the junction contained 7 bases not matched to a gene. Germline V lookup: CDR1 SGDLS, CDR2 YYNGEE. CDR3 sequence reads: CASSVGLAGVRNEQFF. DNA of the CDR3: TGTGCCAGCAGCGTAGGTCTAGCGGGGGTTCGGAATGAGCAGTTCTTC.

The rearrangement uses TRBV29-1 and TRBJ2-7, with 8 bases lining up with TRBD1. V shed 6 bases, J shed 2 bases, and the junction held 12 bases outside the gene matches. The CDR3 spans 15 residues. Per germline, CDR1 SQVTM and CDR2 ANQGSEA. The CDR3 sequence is CSVSSTGGSPYEQYF. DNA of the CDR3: TGCAGCGTCTCGAGCACAGGGGGTAGTCCCTACGAGCAGTACTTC.

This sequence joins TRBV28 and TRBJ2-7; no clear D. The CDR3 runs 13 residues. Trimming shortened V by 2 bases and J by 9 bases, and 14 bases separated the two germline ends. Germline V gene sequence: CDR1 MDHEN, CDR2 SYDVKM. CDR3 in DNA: TGTGCCAGCAGTTTAGGGCTGCAGATGGGGCAGTACTTC. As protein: CASSLGLQMGQYF.

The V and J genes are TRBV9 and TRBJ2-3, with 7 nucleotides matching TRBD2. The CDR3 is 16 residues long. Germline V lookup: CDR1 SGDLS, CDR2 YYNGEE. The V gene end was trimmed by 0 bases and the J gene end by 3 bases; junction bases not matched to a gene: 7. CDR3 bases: TGTGCCAGCAGCGTAGGGCGGGGGAAGTCGACAGATACGCAGTATTTT. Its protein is CASSVGRGKSTDTQYF.

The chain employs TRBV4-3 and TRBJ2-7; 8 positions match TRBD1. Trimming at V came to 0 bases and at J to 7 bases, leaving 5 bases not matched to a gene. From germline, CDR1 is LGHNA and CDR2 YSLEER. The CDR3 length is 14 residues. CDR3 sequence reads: CASSQEGQGGEQYF. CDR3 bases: TGCGCCAGCAGCCAAGAAGGACAGGGTGGAGAGCAGTACTTC.

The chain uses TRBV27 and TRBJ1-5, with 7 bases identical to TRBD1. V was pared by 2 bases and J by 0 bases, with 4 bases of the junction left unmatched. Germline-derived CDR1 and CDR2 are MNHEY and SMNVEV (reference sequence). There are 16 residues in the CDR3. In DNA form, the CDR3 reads TGTGCCAGCAGTTTAAGGGGGCGTTATAGCAATCAGCCCCAGCATTTT. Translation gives CASSLRGRYSNQPQHF.

CDR3 sequence (DNA): TGTGCCAGCAGCGTAGGGCAGGGGACCGGGGAGCTGTTTTTT. Amino acid sequence: CASSVGQGTGELFF. This chain connects TRBV9 to TRBJ2-2; D might be TRBD1 (6 bases). The CDR3 is 14 amino acids. With 0 bases removed from V and 5 bases from J, the gap between germline ends came to 8 bases. The germline V gene has CDR1 SGDLS and CDR2 YYNGEE.

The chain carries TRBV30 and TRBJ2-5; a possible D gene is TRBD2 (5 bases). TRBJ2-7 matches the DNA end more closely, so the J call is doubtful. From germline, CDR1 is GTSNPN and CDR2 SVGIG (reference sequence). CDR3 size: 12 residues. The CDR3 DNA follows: TGTGCCCGATCGGACTCTACCTACGAGCAGTACTTC. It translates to CARSDSTYEQYF.